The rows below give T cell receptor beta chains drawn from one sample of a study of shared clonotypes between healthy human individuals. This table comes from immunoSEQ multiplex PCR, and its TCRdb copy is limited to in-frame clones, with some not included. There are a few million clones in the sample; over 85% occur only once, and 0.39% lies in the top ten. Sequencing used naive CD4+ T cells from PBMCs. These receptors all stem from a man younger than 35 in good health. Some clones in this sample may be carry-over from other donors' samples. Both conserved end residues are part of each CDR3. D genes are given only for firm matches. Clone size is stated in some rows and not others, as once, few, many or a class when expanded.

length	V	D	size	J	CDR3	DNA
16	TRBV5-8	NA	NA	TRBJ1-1	CASSRTTGTHYTEAFF	TGTGCCAGCAGCCGAACCACAGGAACCCACTACACTGAAGCTTTCTTT
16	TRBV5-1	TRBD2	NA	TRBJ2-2	CASSLMASGNTGELFF	TGCGCCAGCAGCTTAATGGCTAGCGGGAACACCGGGGAGCTGTTTTTT
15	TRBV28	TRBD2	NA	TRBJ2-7	CASRILAGVSYEQYF	TGTGCCAGCAGGATTCTAGCGGGAGTCTCCTACGAGCAGTACTTC
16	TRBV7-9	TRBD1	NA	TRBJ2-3	CASSSSTRQGPDTQYF	TGTGCCAGCAGCTCCTCCACCCGACAGGGGCCAGATACGCAGTATTTT
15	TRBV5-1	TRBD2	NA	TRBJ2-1	CASSLTSGSYNEQFF	TGCGCCAGCAGTCTGACTAGCGGGAGTTACAATGAGCAGTTCTTC
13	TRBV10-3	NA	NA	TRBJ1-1	CAIRQGTGTEAFF	TGTGCCATTCGGCAGGGTACGGGCACTGAAGCTTTCTTT
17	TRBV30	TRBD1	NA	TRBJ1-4	CAWSVFGTGGASEKLFF	TGTGCCTGGAGTGTATTCGGGACAGGGGGCGCAAGTGAAAAACTGTTTTTT
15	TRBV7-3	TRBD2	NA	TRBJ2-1	CASSYRTSGYNEQFF	TGTGCCAGCAGCTACAGGACTAGCGGATACAATGAGCAGTTCTTC
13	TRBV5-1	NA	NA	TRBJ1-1	CASSLDVNTEAFF	TGCGCCAGCAGCTTGGATGTGAACACTGAAGCTTTCTTT
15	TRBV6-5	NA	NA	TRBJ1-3	CASSSISVSGNTIYF	TGTGCCAGCAGTTCAATAAGTGTCTCTGGAAACACCATATATTTT
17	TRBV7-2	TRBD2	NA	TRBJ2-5	CASSLWPSGEFQETQYF	TGTGCCAGCAGCTTATGGCCTAGCGGGGAATTCCAAGAGACCCAGTACTTC
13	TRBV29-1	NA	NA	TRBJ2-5	CSVAGVLSETQYF	TGCAGCGTTGCCGGGGTACTTTCTGAGACCCAGTACTTC
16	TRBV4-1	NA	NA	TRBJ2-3	CASSRDPGASTDTQYF	TGCGCCAGCAGCCGGGACCCAGGGGCTAGCACAGATACGCAGTATTTT
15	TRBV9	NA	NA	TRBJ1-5	CASSEETDRNQPQHF	TGTGCCAGCAGTGAGGAGACTGACCGCAATCAGCCCCAGCATTTT
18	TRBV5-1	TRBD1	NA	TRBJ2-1	CASSSDRGQPPIYNEQFF	TGCGCCAGCAGCTCCGACAGGGGCCAGCCCCCTATTTACAATGAGCAGTTCTTC
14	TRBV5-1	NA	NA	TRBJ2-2	CASSLGTETGELFF	TGCGCCAGCAGCTTGGGTACAGAGACCGGGGAGCTGTTTTTT
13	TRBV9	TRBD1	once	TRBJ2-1	CASGTVSANEQFF	TGTGCCAGTGGGACAGTATCGGCCAATGAGCAGTTCTTC
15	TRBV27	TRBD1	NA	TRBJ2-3	CASSLKGGAFDTQYF	TGTGCCAGCAGTTTAAAAGGGGGCGCATTTGATACGCAGTATTTT
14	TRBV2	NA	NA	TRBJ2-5	CASSVAELQETQYF	TGTGCCAGCAGTGTGGCGGAGCTCCAAGAGACCCAGTACTTC
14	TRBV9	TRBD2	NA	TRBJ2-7	CASSVGLAVNEQYF	TGTGCCAGCAGCGTCGGACTAGCGGTCAACGAGCAGTACTTC
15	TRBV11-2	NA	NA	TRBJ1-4	CASSLAARHNEKLFF	TGTGCCAGCAGCTTAGCGGCACGCCATAATGAAAAACTGTTTTTT
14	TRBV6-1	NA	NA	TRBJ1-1	CASRTRTLNTEAFF	TGTGCCAGCAGAACACGGACGTTGAACACTGAAGCTTTCTTT
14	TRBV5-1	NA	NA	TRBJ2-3	CASRMASWTDTQYF	TGCGCCAGCAGGATGGCCTCGTGGACAGATACGCAGTATTTT
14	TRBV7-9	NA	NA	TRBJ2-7	CASNKMGGPGEQYF	TGTGCCAGCAACAAAATGGGGGGGCCGGGCGAGCAGTACTTC
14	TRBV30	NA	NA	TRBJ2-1	CAWSVRGSYNEQFF	TGTGCCTGGAGTGTACGGGGGTCCTACAATGAGCAGTTCTTC
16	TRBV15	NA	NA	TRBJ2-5	CATSPRGPPNQETQYF	TGTGCCACCAGCCCCCGGGGCCCGCCCAATCAAGAGACCCAGTACTTC
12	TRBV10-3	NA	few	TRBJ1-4	CAISEPGEKLFF	TGTGCCATCAGTGAGCCAGGGGAAAAACTGTTTTTT